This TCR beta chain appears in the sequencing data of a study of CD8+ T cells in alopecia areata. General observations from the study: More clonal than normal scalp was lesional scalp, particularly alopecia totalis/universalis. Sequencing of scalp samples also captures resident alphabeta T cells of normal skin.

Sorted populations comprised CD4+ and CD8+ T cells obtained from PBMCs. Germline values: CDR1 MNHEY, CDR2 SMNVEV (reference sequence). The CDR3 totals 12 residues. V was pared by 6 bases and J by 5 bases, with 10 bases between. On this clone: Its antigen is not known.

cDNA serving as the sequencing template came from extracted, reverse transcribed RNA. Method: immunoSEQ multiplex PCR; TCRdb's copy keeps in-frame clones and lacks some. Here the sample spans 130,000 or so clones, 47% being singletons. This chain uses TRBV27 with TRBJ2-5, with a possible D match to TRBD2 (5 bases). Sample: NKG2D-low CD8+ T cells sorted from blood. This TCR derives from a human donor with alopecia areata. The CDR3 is CASRRAGETQYF. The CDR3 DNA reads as TGTGCCAGCAGGCGGGCCGGGGAGACCCAGTACTTC.